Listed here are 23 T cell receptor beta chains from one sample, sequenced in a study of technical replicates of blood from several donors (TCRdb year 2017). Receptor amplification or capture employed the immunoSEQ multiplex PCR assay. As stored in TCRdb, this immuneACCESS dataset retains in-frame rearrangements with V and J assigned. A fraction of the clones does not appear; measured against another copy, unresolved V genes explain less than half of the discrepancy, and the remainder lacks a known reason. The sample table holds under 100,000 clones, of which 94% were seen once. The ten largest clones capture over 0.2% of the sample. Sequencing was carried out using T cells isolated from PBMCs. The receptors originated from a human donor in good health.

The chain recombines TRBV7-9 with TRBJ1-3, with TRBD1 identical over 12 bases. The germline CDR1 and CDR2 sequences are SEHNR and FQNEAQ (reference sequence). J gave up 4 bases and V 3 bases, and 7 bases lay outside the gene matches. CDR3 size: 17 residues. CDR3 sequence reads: CASSFYRDRGQGNTIYF. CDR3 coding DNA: TGTGCCAGCAGCTTCTACCGGGACAGGGGGCAAGGAAACACCATATATTTT. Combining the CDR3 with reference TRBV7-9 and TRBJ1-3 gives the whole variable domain DTGVSQNPRHKITKRGQNVTFRCDPISEHNRLYWYRQTLGQGPEFLTYFQNEAQLEKSRLLSDRFSAERPKGSFSTLEIQRTEQGDSAMYLCASSFYRDRGQGNTIYFGEGSWLTVV.

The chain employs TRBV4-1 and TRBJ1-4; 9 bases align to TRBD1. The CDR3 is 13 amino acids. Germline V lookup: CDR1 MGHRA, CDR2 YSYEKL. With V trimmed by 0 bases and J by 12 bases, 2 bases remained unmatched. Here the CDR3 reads CASSQEGQGQLFF. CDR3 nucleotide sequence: TGCGCCAGCAGCCAAGAGGGACAGGGCCAACTGTTTTTT.

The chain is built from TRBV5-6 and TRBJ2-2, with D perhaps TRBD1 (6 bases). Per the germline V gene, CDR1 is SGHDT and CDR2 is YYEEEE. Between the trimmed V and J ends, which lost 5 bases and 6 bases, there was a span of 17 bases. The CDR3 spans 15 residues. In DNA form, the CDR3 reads TGTGCCAGCAGTTGGGACATTTCAGCCCCCGGGGAGCTGTTTTTT. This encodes CASSWDISAPGELFF.

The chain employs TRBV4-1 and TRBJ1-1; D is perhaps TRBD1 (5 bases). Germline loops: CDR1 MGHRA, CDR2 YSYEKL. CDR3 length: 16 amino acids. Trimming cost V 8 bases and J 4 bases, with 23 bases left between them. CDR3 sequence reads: CASSGGRWGLSTEAFF. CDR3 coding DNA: TGCGCCAGCTCGGGGGGTCGGTGGGGGTTGAGCACTGAAGCTTTCTTT.

CDR3 nucleotide sequence: TGCGCCAGCAGCCGCGGGCTGAACACTGAAGCTTTCTTT. Amino acids: CASSRGLNTEAFF. The chain is built from TRBV5-1 and TRBJ1-1; D gene uncertain. The length of the CDR3 is 13 residues. CDR1 is SGHRS, CDR2 YFSETQ, per germline. V lost 4 bases, J lost 0 bases, and 7 bases lay in between. The full variable domain, in which reference TRBV5-1 and TRBJ1-1 provide the parts outside the CDR3, is KAGVTQTPRYLIKTRGQQVTLSCSPISGHRSVSWYQQTPGQGLQFLFEYFSETQRNKGNFPGRFSGRQFSNSRSEMNVSTLELGDSALYLCASSRGLNTEAFFGQGTRLTVV.

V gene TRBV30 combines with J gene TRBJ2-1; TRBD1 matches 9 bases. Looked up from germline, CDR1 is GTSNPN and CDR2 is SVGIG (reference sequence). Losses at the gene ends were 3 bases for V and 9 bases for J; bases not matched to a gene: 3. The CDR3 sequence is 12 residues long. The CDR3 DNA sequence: TGTGCCTGGAGGACAGGGGGGGGTGAGCAGTTCTTC. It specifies CAWRTGGGEQFF.

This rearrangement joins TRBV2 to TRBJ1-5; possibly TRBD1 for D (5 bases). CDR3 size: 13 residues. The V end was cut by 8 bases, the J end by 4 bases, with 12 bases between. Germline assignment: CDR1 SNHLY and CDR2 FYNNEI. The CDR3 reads CASGQGTNQPQHF. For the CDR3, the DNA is TGTGCCAGCGGGCAGGGAACTAATCAGCCCCAGCATTTT.

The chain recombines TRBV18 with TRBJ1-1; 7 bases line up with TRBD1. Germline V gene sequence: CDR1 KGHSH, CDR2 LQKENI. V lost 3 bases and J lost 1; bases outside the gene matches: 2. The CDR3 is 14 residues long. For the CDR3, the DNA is TGTGCCAGCTCACCTCGGACAGGGAACACTGAAGCTTTCTTT. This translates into CASSPRTGNTEAFF.

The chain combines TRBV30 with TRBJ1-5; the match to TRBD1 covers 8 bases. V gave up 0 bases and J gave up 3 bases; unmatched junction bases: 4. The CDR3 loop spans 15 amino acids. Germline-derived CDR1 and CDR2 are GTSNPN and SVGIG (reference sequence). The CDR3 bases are TGTGCCTGGAGTGTAGGACAGGGCTTCAATCAGCCCCAGCATTTT. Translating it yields CAWSVGQGFNQPQHF.

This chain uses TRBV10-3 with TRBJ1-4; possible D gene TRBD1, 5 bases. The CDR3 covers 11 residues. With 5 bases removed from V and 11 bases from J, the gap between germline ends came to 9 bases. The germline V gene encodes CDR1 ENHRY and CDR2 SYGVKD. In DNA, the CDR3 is TGTGCCATCAGTTCTGACAGCAAACTGTTTTTT. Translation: CAISSDSKLFF.

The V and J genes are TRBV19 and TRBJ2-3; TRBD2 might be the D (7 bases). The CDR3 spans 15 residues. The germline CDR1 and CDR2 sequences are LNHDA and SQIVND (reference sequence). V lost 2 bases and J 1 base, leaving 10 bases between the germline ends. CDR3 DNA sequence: TGTGCCAGTAGTATAATAGGGGGGGGCACAGATACGCAGTATTTT. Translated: CASSIIGGGTDTQYF.

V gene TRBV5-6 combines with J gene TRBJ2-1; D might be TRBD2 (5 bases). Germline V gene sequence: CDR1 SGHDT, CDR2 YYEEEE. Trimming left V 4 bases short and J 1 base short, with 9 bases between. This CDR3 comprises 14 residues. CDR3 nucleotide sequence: TGTGCCAGCAGCCCGGGATGGTCCTACAATGAGCAGTTCTTC. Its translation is CASSPGWSYNEQFF.

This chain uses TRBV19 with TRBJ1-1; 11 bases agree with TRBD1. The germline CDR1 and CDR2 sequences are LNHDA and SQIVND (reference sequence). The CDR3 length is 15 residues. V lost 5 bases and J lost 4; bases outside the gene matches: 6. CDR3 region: CASSWTGGGGTEAFF. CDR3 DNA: TGTGCCAGTAGTTGGACAGGGGGCGGCGGCACTGAAGCTTTCTTT.

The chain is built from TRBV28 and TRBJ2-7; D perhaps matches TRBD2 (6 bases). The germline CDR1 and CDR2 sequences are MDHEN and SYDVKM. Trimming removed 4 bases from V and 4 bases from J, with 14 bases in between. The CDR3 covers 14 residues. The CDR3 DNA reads TGTGCCAGCAGTTCTCCGGGAGTAAGATACGAGCAGTACTTC. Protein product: CASSSPGVRYEQYF. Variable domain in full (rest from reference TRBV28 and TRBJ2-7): DVKVTQSSRYLVKRTGEKVFLECVQDMDHENMFWYRQDPGLGLRLIYFSYDVKMKEKGDIPEGYSVSREKKERFSLILESASTNQTSMYLCASSSPGVRYEQYFGPGTRLTVT.

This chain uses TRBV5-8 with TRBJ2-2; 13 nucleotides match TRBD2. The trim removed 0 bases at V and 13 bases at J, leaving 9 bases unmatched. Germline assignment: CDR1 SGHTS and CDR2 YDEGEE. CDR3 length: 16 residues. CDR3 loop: CASSLVGTSGEDGLFF. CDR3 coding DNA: TGTGCCAGCAGCTTGGTCGGGACTAGCGGGGAAGATGGGCTGTTTTTT.

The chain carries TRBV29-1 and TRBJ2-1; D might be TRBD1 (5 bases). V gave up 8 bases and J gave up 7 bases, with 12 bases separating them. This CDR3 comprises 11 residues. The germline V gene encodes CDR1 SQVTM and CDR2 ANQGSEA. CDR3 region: CSSPRDNEQFF. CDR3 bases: TGCAGCTCACCCAGGGATAATGAGCAGTTCTTC.

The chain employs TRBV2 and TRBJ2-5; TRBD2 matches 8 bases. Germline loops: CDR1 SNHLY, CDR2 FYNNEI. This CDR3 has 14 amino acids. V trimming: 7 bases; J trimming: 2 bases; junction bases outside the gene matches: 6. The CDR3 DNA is TGTGCCAGCACGGTAGCGGGGACGCAAGAGACCCAGTACTTC. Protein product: CASTVAGTQETQYF.

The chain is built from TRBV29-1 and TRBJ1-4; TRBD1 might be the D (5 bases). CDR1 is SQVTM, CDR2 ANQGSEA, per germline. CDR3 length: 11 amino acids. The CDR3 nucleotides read TGCAGTGTACACAGGTCTGAAAAACTGTTTTTT. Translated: CSVHRSEKLFF.

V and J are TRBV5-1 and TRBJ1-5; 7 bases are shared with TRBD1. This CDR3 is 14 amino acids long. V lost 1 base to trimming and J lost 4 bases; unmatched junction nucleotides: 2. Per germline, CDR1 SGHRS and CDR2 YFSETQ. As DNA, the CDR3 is TGCGCCAGCAGCTTGTCAGGGGGGAATCAGCCCCAGCATTTT. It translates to CASSLSGGNQPQHF.

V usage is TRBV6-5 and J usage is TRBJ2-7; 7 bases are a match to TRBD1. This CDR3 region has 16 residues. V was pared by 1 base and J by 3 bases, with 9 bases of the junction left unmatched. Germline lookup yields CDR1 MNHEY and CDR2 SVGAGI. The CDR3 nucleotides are TGTGCCAGCAGTTACTGGGTCACGGGACAGCTCTACGAGCAGTACTTC. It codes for CASSYWVTGQLYEQYF.

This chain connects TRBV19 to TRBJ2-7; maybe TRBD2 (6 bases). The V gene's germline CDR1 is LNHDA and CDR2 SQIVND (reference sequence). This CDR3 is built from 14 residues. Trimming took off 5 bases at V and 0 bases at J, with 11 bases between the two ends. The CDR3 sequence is CASSAGTRSYEQYF. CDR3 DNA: TGTGCCAGTAGTGCAGGGACTCGCTCCTACGAGCAGTACTTC.

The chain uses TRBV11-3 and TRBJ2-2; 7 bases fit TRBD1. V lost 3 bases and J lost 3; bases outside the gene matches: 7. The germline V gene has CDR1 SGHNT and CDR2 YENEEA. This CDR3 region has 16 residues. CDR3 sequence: CASSFRDQGDTGELFF. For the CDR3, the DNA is TGTGCCAGCAGCTTCCGGGACCAGGGGGACACCGGGGAGCTGTTTTTT.

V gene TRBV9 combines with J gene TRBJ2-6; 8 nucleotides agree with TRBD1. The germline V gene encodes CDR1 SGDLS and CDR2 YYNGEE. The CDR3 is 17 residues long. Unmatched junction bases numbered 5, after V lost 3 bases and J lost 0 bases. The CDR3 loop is CASSEWTGSSGANVLTF. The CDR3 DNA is TGTGCCAGCAGCGAATGGACAGGGTCCTCTGGGGCCAACGTCCTGACTTTC.